The present T cell receptor beta chain was sequenced within a study of T-cell reconstitution after alpha-beta-depleted transplantation in children. Unique molecular identifiers were incorporated when the TCRbeta library was constructed. TCRdb itself ran the PCR reads through MiXCR, one entry per CDR3 protein. This table holds fewer than 400,000 distinct CDR3 sequences, around 20% found once. The receptor was derived from a male patient younger than 18 who had a stem cell transplant for acute lymphoblastic leukemia, so the T cells may come from the graft donor. The input for sequencing was PBMCs, mostly from graft donor cells, taken 180 days after TCRalphabeta/CD19-depleted stem cell transplant.

As DNA, the CDR3 is TGTGCCAGCAGCTTAACCAGGGGGGGGGACACTGAAGCTTTCTTT. Its translation is CASSLTRGGDTEAFF. The rearrangement links TRBV12-3 or TRBV12-4 to TRBJ1-1, with 7 positions matching TRBD1. The CDR3 consists of 15 residues. Trimming removed 6 bases from V and 3 bases from J; junction bases left unmatched: 10.